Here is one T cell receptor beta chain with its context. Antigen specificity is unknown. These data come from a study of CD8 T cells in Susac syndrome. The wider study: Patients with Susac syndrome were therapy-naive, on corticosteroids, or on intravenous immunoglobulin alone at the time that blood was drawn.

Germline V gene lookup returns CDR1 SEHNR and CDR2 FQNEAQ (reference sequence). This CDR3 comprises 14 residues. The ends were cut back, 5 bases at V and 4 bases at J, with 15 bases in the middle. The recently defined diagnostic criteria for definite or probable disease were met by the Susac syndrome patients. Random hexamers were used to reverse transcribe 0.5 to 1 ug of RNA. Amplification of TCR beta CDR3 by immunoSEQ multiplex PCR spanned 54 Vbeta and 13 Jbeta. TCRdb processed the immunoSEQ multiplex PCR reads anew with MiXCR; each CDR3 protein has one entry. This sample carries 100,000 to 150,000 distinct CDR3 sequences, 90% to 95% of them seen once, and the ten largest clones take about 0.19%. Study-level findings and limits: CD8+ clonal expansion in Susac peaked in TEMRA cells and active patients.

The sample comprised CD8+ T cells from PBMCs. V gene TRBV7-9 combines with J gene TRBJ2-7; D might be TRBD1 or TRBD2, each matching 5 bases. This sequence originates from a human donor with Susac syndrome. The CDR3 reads CASSAGTSGYEQYF. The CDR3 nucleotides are TGTGCCAGCAGCGCCGGGACGTCAGGTTACGAGCAGTACTTC. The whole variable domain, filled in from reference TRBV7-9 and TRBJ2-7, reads DTGVSQNPRHKITKRGQNVTFRCDPISEHNRLYWYRQTLGQGPEFLTYFQNEAQLEKSRLLSDRFSAERPKGSFSTLEIQRTEQGDSAMYLCASSAGTSGYEQYFGPGTRLTVT.